This T cell receptor beta chain comes out of a study of cytotoxic CD8 clonotypes in ibrutinib-treated CLL. At the level of the study: Approximately 25 partial and 2 complete responses; at median around 71 months, approximately 15 remitted, roughly 12 progressed.

General study findings and limits: Timing of sampling differed between sustained-remission and progressing patients. Starting clonality was above that of age-matched healthy donors and tracked circulating CD8+ T-cell counts.

Investigators sourced 1.5 to 2 micrograms of genomic DNA from cryopreserved PBMCs for TCR beta libraries. The germline gives CDR1 SNHLY, CDR2 FYNNEI. The CDR3 runs 16 residues. Trimming removed 1 base at V and 1 base at J, with 13 bases between. Clones were read by immunoSEQ multiplex PCR, and TCRdb kept only the in-frame ones, dropping some. The sample lists 24,000 or so clones, roughly 70% seen once, with 40% to 55% in the top ten. Worth noting for this clone: Its antigen is undetermined.

The receptor was derived from a human donor with chronic lymphocytic leukemia. V gene TRBV2 combines with J gene TRBJ1-1, with no clear D. The material sequenced was PBMCs, taken after 12 months of ibrutinib treatment. The CDR3 DNA reads TGTGCCAGCAGTGAAGTTCGGGGTCTAGGGAACACTGAAGCTTTCTTT. Protein: CASSEVRGLGNTEAFF.